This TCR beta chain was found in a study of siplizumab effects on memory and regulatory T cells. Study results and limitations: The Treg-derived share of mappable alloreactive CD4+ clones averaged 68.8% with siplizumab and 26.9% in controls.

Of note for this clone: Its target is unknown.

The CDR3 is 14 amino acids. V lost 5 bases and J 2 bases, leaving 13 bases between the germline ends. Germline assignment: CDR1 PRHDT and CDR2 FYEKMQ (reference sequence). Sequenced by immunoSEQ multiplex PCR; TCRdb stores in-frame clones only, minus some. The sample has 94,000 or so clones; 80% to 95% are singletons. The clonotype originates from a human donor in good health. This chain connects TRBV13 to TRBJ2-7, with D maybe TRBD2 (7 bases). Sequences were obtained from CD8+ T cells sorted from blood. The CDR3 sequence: CASSRGGEPYEQYF. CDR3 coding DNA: TGTGCCAGCAGCAGAGGGGGGGAACCCTACGAGCAGTACTTC.